This paragraph covers one T cell receptor beta chain sequence. Its antigen is unidentified. The length of the CDR3 is 16 residues. V was pared by 2 bases and J by 6 bases, with 16 bases between. Looked up from germline, CDR1 is SGHTA and CDR2 is FQGNSA. The isolated RNA, all of it, was reverse transcribed, so expressed TCRB transcripts were what got sequenced. The average read count of naive, central memory and regulatory T cell samples was some 3.8 million. Data came from immunoSEQ multiplex PCR; TCRdb stores just in-frame clones and leaves some out. The repertoire consists of 970,000 or so clones, with 15% to 20% occurring once and the leading ten covering about 0.02%. A single heparinised draw of around 110 mL on average was taken per donor. These data originate in a study of beta chain features in type 1 diabetes. Notes on the study in general: For patients and controls alike, PCR might favor shorter templates to the same degree. Using cDNA template may skew counts toward highly expressing activated cells.

The origin of this receptor is a woman aged 18 to 35 in good health. Sequencing was performed on naive CD4+ T cells from blood. The gene calls are TRBV7-2 and TRBJ2-2; perhaps D is TRBD1 or TRBD2 (5 bases each). CDR3 coding DNA: TGTGCCAGCAGCTTATTCGCAGTGGGGACGGCCGGGGAGCTGTTTTTT. Translating it yields CASSLFAVGTAGELFF.